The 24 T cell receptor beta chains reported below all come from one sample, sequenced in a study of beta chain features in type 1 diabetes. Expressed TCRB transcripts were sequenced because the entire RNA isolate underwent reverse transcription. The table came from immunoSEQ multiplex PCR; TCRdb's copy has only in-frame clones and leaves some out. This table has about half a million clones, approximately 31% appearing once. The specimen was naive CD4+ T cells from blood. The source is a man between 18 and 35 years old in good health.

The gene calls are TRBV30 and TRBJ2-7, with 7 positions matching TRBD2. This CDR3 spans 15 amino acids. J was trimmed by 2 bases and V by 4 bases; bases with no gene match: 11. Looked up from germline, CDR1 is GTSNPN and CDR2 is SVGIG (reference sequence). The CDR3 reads CAWTRLGGSTYEQYF. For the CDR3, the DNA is TGTGCCTGGACTCGGCTCGGCGGGAGCACCTACGAGCAGTACTTC.

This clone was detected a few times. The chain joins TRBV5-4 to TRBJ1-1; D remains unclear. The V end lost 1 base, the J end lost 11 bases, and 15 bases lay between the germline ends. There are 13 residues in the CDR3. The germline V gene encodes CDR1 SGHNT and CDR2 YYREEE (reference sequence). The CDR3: CASSLLADKYAFF. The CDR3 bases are TGTGCCAGCAGCTTGTTGGCAGATAAATACGCTTTCTTT.

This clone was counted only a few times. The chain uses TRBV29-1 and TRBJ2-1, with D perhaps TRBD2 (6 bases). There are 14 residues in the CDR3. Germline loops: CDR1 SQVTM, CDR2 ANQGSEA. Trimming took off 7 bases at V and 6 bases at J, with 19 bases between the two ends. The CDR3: CSAWSSGDLNEQFF. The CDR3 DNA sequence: TGCAGCGCCTGGAGTAGCGGAGATCTCAATGAGCAGTTCTTC.

CDR3 nucleotide sequence: TGTGCCTGGTCTGGGACGCCTAGCTCCTACAATGAGCAGTTCTTC. Amino acid sequence: CAWSGTPSSYNEQFF. The V call is TRBV30, the J call TRBJ2-1; possibly TRBD1 or TRBD2 for D (5 bases each). Germline V gene sequence: CDR1 GTSNPN, CDR2 SVGIG (reference sequence). The CDR3 loop spans 15 amino acids. V dropped 5 bases and J dropped 0 bases, with 14 bases sitting between them.

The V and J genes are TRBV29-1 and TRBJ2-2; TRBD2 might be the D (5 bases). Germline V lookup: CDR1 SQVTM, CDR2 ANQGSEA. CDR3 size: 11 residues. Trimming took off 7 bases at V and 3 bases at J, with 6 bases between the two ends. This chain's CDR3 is CSGGHTGELFF. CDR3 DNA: TGCAGCGGCGGGCACACCGGGGAGCTGTTTTTT.

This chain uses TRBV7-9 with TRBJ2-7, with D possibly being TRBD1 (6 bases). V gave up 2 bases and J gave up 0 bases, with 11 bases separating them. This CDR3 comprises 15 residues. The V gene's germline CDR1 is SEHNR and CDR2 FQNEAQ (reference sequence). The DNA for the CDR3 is TGTGCCAGCAGCTTACGACAGGCAAGCTCCTACGAGCAGTACTTC. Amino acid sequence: CASSLRQASSYEQYF. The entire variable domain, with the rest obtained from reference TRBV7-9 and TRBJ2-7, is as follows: DTGVSQNPRHKITKRGQNVTFRCDPISEHNRLYWYRQTLGQGPEFLTYFQNEAQLEKSRLLSDRFSAERPKGSFSTLEIQRTEQGDSAMYLCASSLRQASSYEQYFGPGTRLTVT.

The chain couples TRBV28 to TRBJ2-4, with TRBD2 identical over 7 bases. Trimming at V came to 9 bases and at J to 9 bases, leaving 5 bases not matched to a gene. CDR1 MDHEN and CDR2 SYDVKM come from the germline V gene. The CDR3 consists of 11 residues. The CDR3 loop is CASRTSFIQYF. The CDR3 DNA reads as TGTGCCAGTAGGACTAGTTTCATTCAGTACTTC.

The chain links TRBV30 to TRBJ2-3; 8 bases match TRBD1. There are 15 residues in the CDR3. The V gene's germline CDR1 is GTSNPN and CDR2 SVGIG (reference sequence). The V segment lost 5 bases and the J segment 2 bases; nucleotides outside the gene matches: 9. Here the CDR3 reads CAWGRQGTYTDTQYF. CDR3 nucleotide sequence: TGTGCCTGGGGACGACAGGGGACATACACAGATACGCAGTATTTT.

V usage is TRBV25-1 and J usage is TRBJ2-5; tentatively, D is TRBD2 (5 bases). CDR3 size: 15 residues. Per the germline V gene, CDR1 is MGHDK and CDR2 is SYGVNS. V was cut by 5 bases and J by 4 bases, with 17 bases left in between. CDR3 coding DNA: TGTGCCAGCAGTCCTAGAAGAGGGTCGGCAGAGACCCAGTACTTC. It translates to CASSPRRGSAETQYF. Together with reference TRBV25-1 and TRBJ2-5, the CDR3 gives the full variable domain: EADIYQTPRYLVIGTGKKITLECSQTMGHDKMYWYQQDPGMELHLIHYSYGVNSTEKGDLSSESTVSRIRTEHFPLTLESARPSHTSQYLCASSPRRGSAETQYFGPGTRLLVL.

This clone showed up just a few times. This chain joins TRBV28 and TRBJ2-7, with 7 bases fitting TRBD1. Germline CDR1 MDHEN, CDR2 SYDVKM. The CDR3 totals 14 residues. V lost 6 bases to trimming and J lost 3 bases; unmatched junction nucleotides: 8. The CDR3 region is CASRDPGGDYEQYF. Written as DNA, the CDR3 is TGTGCCAGCAGAGACCCAGGGGGTGACTACGAGCAGTACTTC.

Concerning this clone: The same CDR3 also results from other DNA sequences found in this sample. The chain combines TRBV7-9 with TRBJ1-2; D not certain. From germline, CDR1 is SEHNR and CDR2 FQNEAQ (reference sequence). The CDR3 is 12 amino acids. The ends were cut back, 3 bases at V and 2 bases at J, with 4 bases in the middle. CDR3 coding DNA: TGTGCCAGCAGCTTGGACAACTATGGCTACACCTTC. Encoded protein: CASSLDNYGYTF.

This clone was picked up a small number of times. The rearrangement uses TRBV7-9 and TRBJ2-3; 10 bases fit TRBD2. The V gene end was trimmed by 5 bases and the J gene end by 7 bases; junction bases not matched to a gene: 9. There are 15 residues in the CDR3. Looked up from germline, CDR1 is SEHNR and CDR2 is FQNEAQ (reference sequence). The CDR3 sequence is CASSESSGRINTQYF. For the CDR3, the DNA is TGTGCCAGCAGCGAATCTAGCGGGAGAATAAATACGCAGTATTTT. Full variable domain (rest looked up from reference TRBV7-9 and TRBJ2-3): DTGVSQNPRHKITKRGQNVTFRCDPISEHNRLYWYRQTLGQGPEFLTYFQNEAQLEKSRLLSDRFSAERPKGSFSTLEIQRTEQGDSAMYLCASSESSGRINTQYFGPGTRLTVL.

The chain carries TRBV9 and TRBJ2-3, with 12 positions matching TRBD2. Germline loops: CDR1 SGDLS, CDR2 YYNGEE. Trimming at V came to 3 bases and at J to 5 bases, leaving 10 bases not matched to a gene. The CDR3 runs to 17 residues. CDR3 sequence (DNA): TGTGCCAGCAGCGCCCAACCTAGCGGGAGGGCCGTAGATACGCAGTATTTT. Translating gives CASSAQPSGRAVDTQYF.

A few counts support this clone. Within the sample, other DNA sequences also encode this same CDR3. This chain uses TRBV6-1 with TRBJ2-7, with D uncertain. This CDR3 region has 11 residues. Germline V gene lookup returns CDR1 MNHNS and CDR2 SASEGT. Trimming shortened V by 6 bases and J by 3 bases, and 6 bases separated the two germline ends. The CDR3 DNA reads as TGTGCCAGCAGCGAATTCTACGAGCAGTACTTC. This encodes CASSEFYEQYF.

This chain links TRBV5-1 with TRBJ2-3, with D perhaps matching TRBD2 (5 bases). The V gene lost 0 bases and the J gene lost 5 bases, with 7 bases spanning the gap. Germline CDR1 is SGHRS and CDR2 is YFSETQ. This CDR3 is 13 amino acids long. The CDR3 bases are TGCGCCAGCAGCTTGGGAGCGGAAGATACGCAGTATTTT. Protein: CASSLGAEDTQYF.

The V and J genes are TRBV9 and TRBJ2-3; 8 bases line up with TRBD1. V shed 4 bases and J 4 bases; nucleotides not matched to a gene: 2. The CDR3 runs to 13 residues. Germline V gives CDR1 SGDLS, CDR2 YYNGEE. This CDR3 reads CASSPTGADTQYF. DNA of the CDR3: TGTGCCAGCAGCCCGACAGGGGCAGATACGCAGTATTTT.

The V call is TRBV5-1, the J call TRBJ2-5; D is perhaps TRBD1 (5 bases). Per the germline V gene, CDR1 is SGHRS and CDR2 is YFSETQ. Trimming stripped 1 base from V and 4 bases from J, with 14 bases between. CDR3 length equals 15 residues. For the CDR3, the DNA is TGCGCCAGCAGCTTGCAGCAGGGCCTGGGAGAGACCCAGTACTTC. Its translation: CASSLQQGLGETQYF.

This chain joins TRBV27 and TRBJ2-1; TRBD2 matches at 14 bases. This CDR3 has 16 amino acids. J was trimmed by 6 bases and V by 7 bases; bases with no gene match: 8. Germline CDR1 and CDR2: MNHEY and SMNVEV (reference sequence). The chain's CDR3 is CASTEGLAGALNEQFF. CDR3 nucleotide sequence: TGTGCCAGCACCGAGGGACTAGCGGGAGCTCTCAATGAGCAGTTCTTC.

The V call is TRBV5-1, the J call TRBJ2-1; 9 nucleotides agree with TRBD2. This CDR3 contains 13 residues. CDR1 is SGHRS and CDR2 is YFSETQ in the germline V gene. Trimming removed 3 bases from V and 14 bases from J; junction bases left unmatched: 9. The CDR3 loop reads CASSWEGLAPKFF. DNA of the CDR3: TGCGCCAGCAGCTGGGAAGGACTAGCGCCCAAGTTCTTC. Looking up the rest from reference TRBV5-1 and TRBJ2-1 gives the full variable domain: KAGVTQTPRYLIKTRGQQVTLSCSPISGHRSVSWYQQTPGQGLQFLFEYFSETQRNKGNFPGRFSGRQFSNSRSEMNVSTLELGDSALYLCASSWEGLAPKFFGPGTRLTVL.

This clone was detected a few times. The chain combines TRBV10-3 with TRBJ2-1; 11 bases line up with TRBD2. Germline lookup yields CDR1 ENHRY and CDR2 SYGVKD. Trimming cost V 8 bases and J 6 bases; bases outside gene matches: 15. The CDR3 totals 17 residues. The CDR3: CAILNPLAGGGGNEQFF. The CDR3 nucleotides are TGTGCCATCCTAAACCCTTTAGCGGGAGGGGGCGGCAATGAGCAGTTCTTC.

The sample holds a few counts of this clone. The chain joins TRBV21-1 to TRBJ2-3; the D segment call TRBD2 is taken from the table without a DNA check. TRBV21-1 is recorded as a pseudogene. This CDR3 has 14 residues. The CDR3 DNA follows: TGTGCCAGCAGCAACAGAGGGAGGACAGATACGCAGTATTTT. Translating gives CASSNRGRTDTQYF.

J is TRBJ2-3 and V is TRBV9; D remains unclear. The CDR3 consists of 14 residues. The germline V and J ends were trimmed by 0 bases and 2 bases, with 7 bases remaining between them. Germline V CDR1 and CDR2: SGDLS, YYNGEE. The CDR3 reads CASSVAWATDTQYF. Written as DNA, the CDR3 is TGTGCCAGCAGCGTAGCGTGGGCCACAGATACGCAGTATTTT.

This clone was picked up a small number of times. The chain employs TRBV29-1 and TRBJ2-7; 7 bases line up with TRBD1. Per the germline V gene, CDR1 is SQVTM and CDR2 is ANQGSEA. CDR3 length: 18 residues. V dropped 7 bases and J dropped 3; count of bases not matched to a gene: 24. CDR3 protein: CSALGGKGKGAGYYEQYF. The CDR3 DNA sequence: TGCAGCGCCCTAGGGGGCAAGGGCAAGGGAGCAGGATACTACGAGCAGTACTTC.

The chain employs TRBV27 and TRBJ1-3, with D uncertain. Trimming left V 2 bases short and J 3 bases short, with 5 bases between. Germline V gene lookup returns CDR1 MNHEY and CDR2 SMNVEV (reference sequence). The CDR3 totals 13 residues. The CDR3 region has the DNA TGTGCCAGCAGTTTAGGGAATGGAAACACCATATATTTT. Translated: CASSLGNGNTIYF.